This T cell receptor (beta chain) was sequenced for a study of technical replicates of blood from several donors. With V trimmed by 4 bases and J by 5 bases, 7 bases remained unmatched. The CDR3 is 16 residues long. Germline CDR1 and CDR2: MNHNS and SASEGT. TCRdb's table, derived via immunoSEQ multiplex PCR, lists solely in-frame clones and lacks some. The repertoire holds more than 70,000 clones, with around 97% as singletons. The gene calls are TRBV6-1 and TRBJ2-3, with TRBD2 matching 12 bases. Material: T cells isolated from PBMCs. The receptor was isolated from a human donor in good health. CDR3 coding DNA: TGTGCCAGCAGTGTCAGACTAGCGGGAGTGGTAGATACGCAGTATTTT. This translates into CASSVRLAGVVDTQYF.